Listed below are T cell receptor beta chains from one sample, sequenced in a study of T cell changes during pregnancy in multiple sclerosis. Sequencing was performed with immunoSEQ multiplex PCR; in TCRdb, only in-frame clones are kept and a portion is missing. The sample includes 68,000 or so clones, 75% to 95% of them seen just once. The specimen was peripheral blood, collected in the second trimester of pregnancy. These receptors all come from a female donor with multiple sclerosis, enrolled in a pregnancy study. Both conserved end residues are part of each CDR3. The D gene is left open where the match is weak.

V gene,J gene,D gene,CDR3 protein
TRBV27,TRBJ2-2,-,CASSPRGVTGELFF
TRBV14,TRBJ2-1,-,CASSQVRGDEQFF
TRBV6-6,TRBJ1-4,-,CASSSPGRDNEKLFF
TRBV5-8,TRBJ2-7,-,CASSFSWGLGSYEQYF
TRBV7-9,TRBJ1-2,TRBD1,CASSLPQGQGGTYTF
TRBV5-1,TRBJ2-5,TRBD2,CASSFRGDQETQYF
TRBV5-4,TRBJ2-3,TRBD2,CASSLARIAGDDTQYF
TRBV15,TRBJ2-5,-,CATSRDSVRETQYF
TRBV19,TRBJ2-7,-,CASSTGARYEQYF
TRBV14,TRBJ1-2,TRBD1,CASSQDFTGGKDGYTF
TRBV7-2,TRBJ2-5,-,CASSLTGSNGETQYF
TRBV4-2,TRBJ2-2,-,CASSQESLAEVGELFF
TRBV9,TRBJ2-3,-,CASSVGSGDTQYF
TRBV7-8,TRBJ2-7,TRBD1,CASSRTGRVDEQYF
TRBV4-3,TRBJ2-1,TRBD1,CASSQETGWVRNEQFF
TRBV30,TRBJ2-7,TRBD1,CASTPPGQGSSYEQYF
TRBV18,TRBJ2-3,-,CASSRQASTDTQYF
TRBV6-6,TRBJ1-4,TRBD1,CASADRGEKLFF
TRBV9,TRBJ1-4,TRBD1,CASSVAATGGRGEKLFF
TRBV6-5,TRBJ1-6,-,CASSYSTVRGSPLHF
TRBV18,TRBJ1-5,TRBD1,CASSQGQGSQPQHF
TRBV11-1,TRBJ1-1,-,CASSFDRLMNTEAFF
TRBV7-2,TRBJ2-5,-,CASSFLRGETQYF
TRBV7-2,TRBJ2-6,TRBD1,CASSLSGQGYSGANVLTF
TRBV19,TRBJ1-1,-,CASIDAQGTEAFF
TRBV10-3,TRBJ2-7,-,CAISSKGRGSHREQYF
TRBV9,TRBJ1-1,-,CASSGRAGQSTEAFF
TRBV7-2,TRBJ2-1,TRBD1,CASSLPGQDNEQFF